This T cell receptor (beta chain) was recovered during a study of blood T cell repertoires in COVID-19 (dated by TCRdb to the early 2020s). Regarding the complete study: Collaborator samples came from the United States, Italy and Spain and covered acute and convalescent phases of COVID-19. Sample metadata almost always included a de-identified subject ID, COVID-19 status, age in years and sex. HLA class I and class II types, where available, came from metadata supplied by the sample provider rather than from assay-based typing. The samples were drawn from the first 160 participants of the ongoing ImmuneRACE study and from 950 to 1,500 subjects provided by 6 global collaborators. The repertoires were released in a freely available public database meant as a resource for research on the immune response to SARS-CoV-2. The prospective study material was composed of cDNA or gDNA derived from T cells, B-cell-depleted T cells, or PBMCs. Subjects who had been exposed to COVID-19, were actively infected with it, or had recovered from it provided the deeply sampled blood TCRbeta repertoires that made up the dataset. General findings and caveats noted by the study authors: The quantity of clinical and demographic metadata differed by source and by participant and was supplied without curation.

Of note for this clone: The antigen it recognizes is unknown. No much larger clone is present one base from it, and per-base qualities are unavailable.

In the prospective study, participants were roughly 18 to 100 years old, resided in about two dozen geographic areas of the United States, and were enrolled through a virtual design. To assign participants to cohorts, the prospective study relied on clinical history that participants themselves reported in a screening survey and a study questionnaire. Recovered participants in ImmuneRACE Cohort 3 were defined as having two consecutive negative NP/OP PCR tests, clearance from a healthcare professional, or resolution of symptoms. Mobile phlebotomists in the prospective study collected whole blood, serum and a nasopharyngeal or oropharyngeal swab from every participant. Additional blood draws and questionnaires over an approximately two-month period could optionally be provided by prospective study participants. Blood samples from the prospective study were shipped frozen or at room temperature prior to DNA extraction.

The immunoSEQ Assay, a bias-controlled multiplex PCR, was used to amplify TCRbeta CDR3 regions from genomic DNA. As for the authors' bioinformatics: The number of nucleated cells in each sample was estimated from the amplification of reference gene primers within the assay. Sequence reads were collapsed and filtered to measure the absolute abundance of every unique TCRbeta CDR3 rearrangement. Productive Simpson clonality was computed per sample as the square root of Simpson's diversity index over productive rearrangements. TCRdb re-hosts the immuneACCESS table, in-frame sequences only. Its copies lack some clones; in the studies checked, an unresolved V gene accounts for under half of them, and the cause for the rest is not known. V, J and clone size were drawn from that table, and D and trimming were deduced from the DNA. The sample table lists roughly 260,000 clones, around nine tenths of them with a count of one. The top ten clonotypes cover about 2.7% of the sample.

Trimming at the junction amounts to 5 bases on V and 6 bases on J, and the germline ends lie 14 bases apart. Measured from the cysteine to the phenylalanine, the CDR3 is 13 residues long. Only the CDR3 portion is preserved as DNA: 39 bases, with reading frame beginning at the first base. Taken from the germline V gene (reference sequence), the CDR1 and CDR2 loops are LNHDA and SQIVND. The sequence joins TRBV19 to TRBJ2-7, and possibly TRBD2, on 5 matching bases. The TCR sequence derives from a woman younger than 35 who had recovered from COVID-19. Sequenced material: PBMCs or T cells enriched from blood (not recorded which). The sequence in DNA is TGTGCCAGTAGTTTCCAGGAGGAAACCGAGCAGTACTTC. It codes for CASSFQEETEQYF.